The source of this T cell receptor beta chain is a study of T cells in Graves' hyperthyroidism and ophthalmopathy. Study conclusions and caveats: In the blood, most expanded thyroid clonotypes above 0.001 appeared as well.

RNA transcripts gave rise to amplified TCR beta CDR3 regions. The TCR CDR3 was amplified in a first-round RT-PCR using the HTBI primer set. TCRdb passed the multiplex PCR reads through MiXCR, listing each CDR3 protein once. The data show about 640,000 distinct CDR3 sequences, around 20% seen once. This clonotype occurred many times. No antigen is known for it. Germline V lookup: CDR1 SNHLY, CDR2 FYNNEI. V lost 5 bases to trimming and J lost 1 base; unmatched junction nucleotides: 9. The CDR3 covers 16 residues. For ophthalmopathy patients, the Clinical Activity Score was at least 3 and the NOSPECS grade at least 4; duration was under 3 months. The diagnoses drew upon clinical symptoms, serum thyroxine and TRAb, thyroid ultrasound and orbital computed tomography. The authors obtained PBMCs from roughly 9.7 ml of fresh peripheral blood.

The sequenced sample consisted of blood. The receptor comes from a man under 40 with Graves' ophthalmopathy. The chain couples TRBV2 to TRBJ2-3; TRBD2 matches at 7 bases. The CDR3 sequence: CASSSPSGGGTDTQYF. The CDR3 region has the DNA TGTGCCAGCAGTTCACCTAGCGGAGGTGGCACAGATACGCAGTATTTT.